A selection of T cell receptor beta chains follows, all from one sample in a study of human T cells and chemical hapten exposure. Each CDR3 protein gets one entry after TCRdb re-called the RACE reads with MiXCR. Seen here are about 250,000 distinct CDR3 sequences, roughly 7.7% observed once, and the top ten hold roughly 1.2%. The sequences come from whole blood, collected in connection with sensitization to the hapten diphenylcyclopropenone (DPC). The receptors stem from a man between 18 and 35 years old with alopecia areata. Some clones in this sample may be carry-over from other donors' samples. Each CDR3 is given with its conserved first and last residue. A D gene is named only where the DNA matches it firmly. Rows give clone size only sometimes, using once, few, many, or a class for an expanded clone.

cdr3_nt	cdr3_aa	d_call	v_call	j_call	clone_size
TGTGCCAGCAGCTACCGACGGAAGACTAGCGGGGGGAATACCCAAGAGACCCAGTACTTC	CASSYRRKTSGGNTQETQYF	TRBD2	TRBV6-1	TRBJ2-5	-
TGCGCCAGCAGCCAAGACGTCAGCAATCAGCCCCAGCATTTT	CASSQDVSNQPQHF	-	TRBV4-3	TRBJ1-5	many
TGTGCCAGCAGCCAACTCGTCTTGGCTTCTCAGCCCCAGCATTTT	CASSQLVLASQPQHF	-	TRBV4-2	TRBJ1-5	-
TGCGCCAGCAGCTTGGAGACAGGGGTCTCCGAGCAGTACTTC	CASSLETGVSEQYF	TRBD1	TRBV5-1	TRBJ2-7	-
TGTGCCAGCAGTTCCCCTCGCCCTGGGGATGGCTACACCTTC	CASSSPRPGDGYTF	-	TRBV27	TRBJ1-2	few
TGTGCCAGCAGTTCTAGGGCGGGGGGCCGGTCAGATACGCAGTATTTT	CASSSRAGGRSDTQYF	TRBD2	TRBV6-2/TRBV6-3	TRBJ2-3	-
TGTGCCAGCAGTTCACCGGGACGGAGGAACACTGAAGCTTTCTTT	CASSSPGRRNTEAFF	-	TRBV7-9	TRBJ1-1	-
TGTGCCAGCAGGGGTTACGAGTCGGAGCATTTT	CASRGYESEHF	-	TRBV2	TRBJ1-5	few
TGTGCCAGCAGCCCCGGGGTTCGCGATAAAGAGACCCAGTACTTC	CASSPGVRDKETQYF	-	TRBV28	TRBJ2-5	many
TGTGCCAGTAAAGACTCGGAGATGGACTATGGCTACACCTTC	CASKDSEMDYGYTF	-	TRBV19	TRBJ1-2	few
TGTGCCAGCAAGCGCAGCCCTTACGGCTACACCTTC	CASKRSPYGYTF	-	TRBV2	TRBJ1-2	-
TGTGCCAGCAGCTTGGGGGAGAGGGGAGCCTATGGCTACACCTTC	CASSLGERGAYGYTF	-	TRBV5-6	TRBJ1-2	few
TGTGCCAGCAGCCGACAGACCTCCGGGGAAAAACTGTTTTTT	CASSRQTSGEKLFF	-	TRBV7-9	TRBJ1-4	few
TGTGCCATCAGGGACCGGGGACTTATCGGCCCCCAGTTCTTC	CAIRDRGLIGPQFF	-	TRBV10-3	TRBJ2-1	-
TGTGCCAGTAGTATTACGGGGGGGAACACTGAAGCTTTCTTT	CASSITGGNTEAFF	-	TRBV19	TRBJ1-1	-
TGTGCCAGCAGTTTATTTTGGAATTCACCCCTCCACTTT	CASSLFWNSPLHF	-	TRBV27	TRBJ1-6	few
TGTGCCAGCAGTTTTTCGGGACTAGTCGTGGCCAAAAACATTCAGTACTTC	CASSFSGLVVAKNIQYF	TRBD2	TRBV28	TRBJ2-4	many
TGCGCCAGCAGCTCAAACCTACCCGACAGCTACTATGGCTACACCTTC	CASSSNLPDSYYGYTF	-	TRBV5-1	TRBJ1-2	few
TGTGCCAGCAGAAACTCGAACACCGGGGAGCTGTTTTTT	CASRNSNTGELFF	-	TRBV27	TRBJ2-2	few
TGTGCCAGCAGCCATGAAATTGATCAGCCCCAGCATTTT	CASSHEIDQPQHF	-	TRBV14	TRBJ1-5	few
TGTGCCACCAGTGATCCAAGACAGGGCTACACAGATACGCAGTATTTT	CATSDPRQGYTDTQYF	TRBD1	TRBV24-1	TRBJ2-3	-
TGTGCCAGCAGTCCCCGGCGGGGGCCATACTACGAGCAGTACTTC	CASSPRRGPYYEQYF	-	TRBV28	TRBJ2-7	-
TGTGCCAGCACCCCACAGAGCTGGGTCAATGAGCAGTTCTTC	CASTPQSWVNEQFF	-	TRBV7-2	TRBJ2-1	few
TGCAGTGCTAGGATGGAGGGTTCCTATGGCTACACCTTC	CSARMEGSYGYTF	-	TRBV20-1	TRBJ1-2	many
TGTGCCAGCAGCGCCAATCCAACTAATGAAAAACTGTTTTTT	CASSANPTNEKLFF	-	TRBV9	TRBJ1-4	few
TGTGCCAGCAGCCAAGGCGGGGGATCGAACACCGGGGAGCTGTTTTTT	CASSQGGGSNTGELFF	TRBD2	TRBV3-1	TRBJ2-2	-
TGTGCCAGCAGTTCCTTTGACGATCGGGGATATGGCTACACCTTC	CASSSFDDRGYGYTF	-	TRBV12-3/TRBV12-4	TRBJ1-2	few
TGTGCCAGCAGCAGATGGGGCCAGGGGGTAAACATTCAGTACTTC	CASSRWGQGVNIQYF	-	TRBV21-1	TRBJ2-4	few
TGTGCCAGCAGCTTAAGTCCGCCAGGGAGCCAAGAGACCCAGTACTTC	CASSLSPPGSQETQYF	-	TRBV7-3	TRBJ2-5	-
TGTGCCAGCACCAAATCGGGCGCGGGTTCACAAGAGACCCAGTACTTC	CASTKSGAGSQETQYF	-	TRBV6-2/TRBV6-3	TRBJ2-5	few
TGTGCCAGCAGCCCACAGACAGGCGTGGGCACTGAAGCTTTCTTT	CASSPQTGVGTEAFF	-	TRBV9	TRBJ1-1	few
TGTGCCAGCAGAGGAACCGACGACAGGGGGCGAGAGACCCAGTACTTC	CASRGTDDRGRETQYF	TRBD1	TRBV27	TRBJ2-5	-
TGTGCCAGCTCACCACCGAATAGGGAGAACACTGAAGCTTTCTTT	CASSPPNRENTEAFF	-	TRBV18	TRBJ1-1	-
TGCGCCAGCAGCCAGGGACAGGGCCAGCGCAATCAGCCCCAGCATTTT	CASSQGQGQRNQPQHF	TRBD1	TRBV4-1	TRBJ1-5	-
TGCGCCAGCAGCATTACTACAGGGATCCAAGAGACCCAGTACTTC	CASSITTGIQETQYF	-	TRBV4-1	TRBJ2-5	-
TGTGCCAGCAGCTTATTCAGCCTCAGGGGGAGAGACTATGGCTACACCTTC	CASSLFSLRGRDYGYTF	TRBD1	TRBV11-2	TRBJ1-2	many
TGTGCCAGCAGAAAAACTCATAGCAATCAGCCCCAGCATTTT	CASRKTHSNQPQHF	-	TRBV6-5	TRBJ1-5	-
TGTGCCAGCAGCTCACAAACCGCTTTCTTT	CASSSQTAFF	-	TRBV7-2	TRBJ1-1	many
TGTGCCATCAGTTCAAGGGGGTCCTACGAGCAGTACTTC	CAISSRGSYEQYF	-	TRBV10-3	TRBJ2-7	-
TGTGCCAGCAGTTTAGCGGGGGCCCACTGGAATGAGCAGTTCTTC	CASSLAGAHWNEQFF	TRBD2	TRBV7-2	TRBJ2-1	few
TGCAGTGCTAGAGCGACAGGGGTTACGAACACCGGGGAGCTGTTTTTT	CSARATGVTNTGELFF	TRBD1	TRBV20-1	TRBJ2-2	-
TGTGCCAGCAGTCCCAAAACGGAGCAGTACTTC	CASSPKTEQYF	-	TRBV12-3/TRBV12-4	TRBJ2-7	many
TGCGCCAGCAGCCAAGATAAGACAGACTTTGAAGCTTTCTTT	CASSQDKTDFEAFF	-	TRBV4-3	TRBJ1-1	many
TGCGCCAGCAGTGTCGCGGCGGGGGGGGCCTACAATGAGCAGTTCTTC	CASSVAAGGAYNEQFF	TRBD2	TRBV10-1	TRBJ2-1	many
TGTGCCAGCAGCCCGGGACAGTATAATTCACCCCTCCACTTT	CASSPGQYNSPLHF	TRBD1	TRBV2	TRBJ1-6	many
TGTGCCAGCTGGACCCCGATGGGAAGCACTGAAGCTTTCTTT	CASWTPMGSTEAFF	-	TRBV5-5	TRBJ1-1	few
TGTGCCAGCAGTTTCTCAGGGAACTTTCGCCCCCCGTATGGCTACACCTTC	CASSFSGNFRPPYGYTF	-	TRBV12-3/TRBV12-4	TRBJ1-2	few
TGTGCCAGCAGCTTAGTTGGGCGGCGCACAGCCCTCCACTTT	CASSLVGRRTALHF	-	TRBV7-2	TRBJ1-6	few
TGTGCCAGCAGTCCCGGGACTCGACCAGACGAGCAGTACTTC	CASSPGTRPDEQYF	-	TRBV12-3/TRBV12-4	TRBJ2-7	few
TGTGCCAGCAGACGGACTAGCGGGGGGGGAGGAGATACGCAGTATTTT	CASRRTSGGGGDTQYF	TRBD2	TRBV3-1	TRBJ2-3	few
TGTGCCAGCAGTTTACAGGGGATGTTAAACATTCAGTACTTC	CASSLQGMLNIQYF	TRBD1	TRBV6-6	TRBJ2-4	-
TGTGCCAGCAGTGAAACCAGGGCGGGCCAGCCCCAGCATTTT	CASSETRAGQPQHF	-	TRBV2	TRBJ1-5	-
TGTGCCACCAGCAGACCCGGGGACGGAGATGAAAAACTGTTTTTT	CATSRPGDGDEKLFF	-	TRBV15	TRBJ1-4	-
TGTGCCAGCAGCAGGGGACAGGGAAACATTCAGTACTTC	CASSRGQGNIQYF	TRBD1	TRBV6-2/TRBV6-3	TRBJ2-4	many
TGTGCCAGCAGCCCACAAGGAGGTTGGGGCACTGAAGCTTTCTTT	CASSPQGGWGTEAFF	-	TRBV11-2	TRBJ1-1	-
TGTGCCAGCAGCTTACTGGGACTAGCGGGCTACCAAGAGACCCAGTACTTC	CASSLLGLAGYQETQYF	TRBD2	TRBV7-9	TRBJ2-5	-
TGCAGCGTGTTCCGGGACAGGGAACTGTTTTTT	CSVFRDRELFF	TRBD1	TRBV29-1	TRBJ1-4	few